Shown below are 13 T cell receptor beta chains from a single sample sequenced in a study of blood T cell repertoires in COVID-19. TCRdb's copy holds only in-frame clones and misses some; the assay was immunoSEQ multiplex PCR. The repertoire holds around 70,000 clones, with about 91% as singletons. Sequencing was carried out using peripheral blood. These receptors all come from a woman older than 75 with active or convalescent COVID-19.

The chain has TRBV7-9 and TRBJ1-3; no reliable D call. Deletions cut 2 bases from V and 0 bases from J, with 5 bases between. The CDR3 has 14 amino acids. Germline-derived CDR1 and CDR2 are SEHNR and FQNEAQ (reference sequence). DNA for the CDR3: TGTGCCAGCAGCTTACAGGTCTCTGGAAACACCATATATTTT. Amino acids: CASSLQVSGNTIYF.

The genes are TRBV20-1 and TRBJ2-7; 7 bases align to TRBD2. The CDR3 is 11 residues long. V was clipped by 6 bases and J by 2 bases; unmatched bases: 1. Germline V lookup: CDR1 DFQATT, CDR2 SNEGSKA (reference sequence). The CDR3 coding sequence is TGCAGTGCGGGGGGGACCTACGAGCAGTACTTC. Translated, it gives CSAGGTYEQYF.

This chain uses TRBV5-4 with TRBJ1-1, with unresolved D. Germline V gene data show CDR1 as SGHNT and CDR2 as YYREEE (reference sequence). V lost 0 bases to trimming and J lost 4 bases, with 10 bases between them. The CDR3 sequence is 14 residues long. As DNA, the CDR3 is TGTGCCAGCAGCTTGGATGGGTCGGGCACTGAAGCTTTCTTT. Translated, it gives CASSLDGSGTEAFF.

The J gene is TRBJ2-7, the V gene TRBV2; 8 bases line up with TRBD1. The CDR3 consists of 12 residues. V dropped 6 bases and J dropped 8; count of bases not matched to a gene: 6. The germline V gene has CDR1 SNHLY and CDR2 FYNNEI. CDR3 sequence reads: CASSRDRSQQYF. The CDR3 DNA reads as TGTGCCAGCAGCCGGGACAGGAGCCAGCAGTACTTC.

The V and J genes are TRBV19 and TRBJ1-4; possible D gene TRBD1, 5 bases. The CDR3 is made up of 15 amino acids. CDR1 is LNHDA and CDR2 is SQIVND in the germline V gene (reference sequence). Trimming took 3 bases from V and 1 from J, leaving 9 bases between them. CDR3 DNA: TGTGCCAGTAGTATCAGGAGGGGAACTAATGAAAAACTGTTTTTT. It codes for CASSIRRGTNEKLFF.

This chain links TRBV6-5 with TRBJ1-1; D not resolved. The germline V gene encodes CDR1 MNHEY and CDR2 SVGAGI. CDR3 length: 15 residues. With 5 bases removed from V and 1 base from J, the gap between germline ends came to 14 bases. This CDR3 reads CASSRLGTGNTEAFF. The CDR3 DNA reads TGTGCCAGCAGTCGACTGGGTACGGGGAACACTGAAGCTTTCTTT.

V usage is TRBV19 and J usage is TRBJ1-2, with TRBD1 matching over 7 bases. The J segment lost 5 bases and the V segment lost 7 bases, leaving 10 bases of the junction unmatched. This CDR3 spans 14 amino acids. In germline, CDR1 is LNHDA, CDR2 SQIVND (reference sequence). CDR3 amino acids: CASTPGTALYGYTF. As DNA, the CDR3 is TGTGCCAGTACCCCGGGGACAGCTTTGTATGGCTACACCTTC.

The gene calls are TRBV2 and TRBJ2-5, with D possibly being TRBD2 (5 bases). V lost 0 bases and J lost 7, with 12 bases in between. The CDR3 loop spans 14 amino acids. Germline V CDR1 and CDR2: SNHLY, FYNNEI. The CDR3 sequence: CASSEASRDGTQYF. The CDR3 nucleotides read TGTGCCAGCAGTGAAGCGAGCCGGGATGGGACCCAGTACTTC.

The chain joins TRBV7-2 to TRBJ1-4; TRBD1 is a possible D gene (5 bases). The CDR3 length is 14 residues. Germline CDR1 reads SGHTA; CDR2 reads FQGNSA. V was clipped by 6 bases and J by 3 bases, with 11 bases between them. CDR3 DNA sequence: TGTGCCAGCAGTTTGGGGGGGTCTAATGAAAAACTGTTTTTT. Translation gives CASSLGGSNEKLFF. The full variable domain, with the rest looked up from reference TRBV7-2 and TRBJ1-4, is GAGVSQSPSNKVTEKGKDVELRCDPISGHTALYWYRQSLGQGLEFLIYFQGNSAPDKSGLPSDRFSAERTGGSVSTLTIQRTQQEDSAVYLCASSLGGSNEKLFFGSGTQLSVL.

V is TRBV7-3 and J is TRBJ2-5; D call uncertain. Germline CDR1 and CDR2: SGHTA and FQGTGA. The CDR3 totals 14 residues. Trimming removed 2 bases at V and 7 bases at J, with 14 bases between. The CDR3 DNA sequence: TGTGCCAGCAGCTTAGGGCAGGCGTATGGGACCCAGTACTTC. It specifies CASSLGQAYGTQYF.

The chain links TRBV14 to TRBJ1-1; D call uncertain. The CDR3 has 13 amino acids. Germline V gene sequence: CDR1 SGHDN, CDR2 FVKESK. V lost 0 bases to trimming and J lost 5 bases, with 7 bases between them. The CDR3 coding sequence is TGTGCCAGCAGCCAAGAGATGAGGACTGAAGCTTTCTTT. Its translation is CASSQEMRTEAFF.

The genes are TRBV9 and TRBJ2-4; the match to TRBD1 covers 11 bases. V shed 3 bases, J shed 7 bases, and the junction held 6 bases outside the gene matches. This CDR3 comprises 15 residues. Germline V gene lookup returns CDR1 SGDLS and CDR2 YYNGEE. CDR3 amino acids: CASSAIGQGANIQYF. The CDR3 DNA reads TGTGCCAGCAGCGCCATAGGACAGGGGGCGAACATTCAGTACTTC.

The chain is built from TRBV7-2 and TRBJ2-2; TRBD2 matches 9 bases. Germline assignment: CDR1 SGHTA and CDR2 FQGNSA. This CDR3 contains 18 residues. Trimming took 2 bases from V and 2 from J; bases not matched to a gene: 9. CDR3 bases: TGTGCCAGCAGCTTAAGGGGTGGAGCGGGAGGTAACACCGGGGAGCTGTTTTTT. The encoded protein is CASSLRGGAGGNTGELFF.